This T cell receptor (beta chain) emerged from a study of regulatory T cells in long-lasting Graves disease. Broader study findings: TRBV28, TRBJ1-2 and TRBJ2-5 were segments that persistent disease favored.

Noted time point: newly diagnosed GD, antithyroid drugs for less than 3 months. With RNA extracted from PBMCs as input, the TCR library was made. The table lists this clonotype with a few counts. The target antigen is unknown. V was clipped by 3 bases and J by 3 bases; unmatched bases: 8. The germline V gene encodes CDR1 SGDLS and CDR2 YYNGEE. The CDR3 is 15 amino acids. Arm-PCR of CDR3 regions and iRepertoire HTBI primers were used to build TCR beta libraries. In the original analysis: Segment identification across samples yielded 50 to 80 TRBV and roughly 14 TRBJ segments. In TCRdb, the multiplex PCR reads were re-called with MiXCR into one record per CDR3 protein. V and J calls and clone size were set by TCRdb, not the authors. The repertoire holds fewer than 550,000 distinct CDR3 sequences, with less than 20% as singletons. These sequences were also reported in another study, on T cells in Graves' hyperthyroidism and ophthalmopathy. That study adds: Initially, a first-round RT-PCR of the TCR CDR3 employed the HTBI primer set.

This chain connects TRBV9 to TRBJ1-2, with 7 bases identical to TRBD1. This receptor was obtained from a woman aged 18-35 years with Graves disease. The sequenced sample was peripheral blood mononuclear cells (PBMCs), obtained at new diagnosis, from a patient treated with antithyroid drugs. The CDR3 DNA reads TGTGCCAGCAGCGCTGGGACAGAGAAGGACTATGGCTACACCTTC. This gives the protein CASSAGTEKDYGYTF.